The TCR beta chain under discussion was sequenced for a study of blood T cell repertoires in COVID-19 (dated by TCRdb to 2018 to 2020). A note on the overall study: The collaborator samples originated in the United States, Italy and Spain and spanned the acute and convalescent phases of COVID-19. The material from the prospective study consisted of cDNA or gDNA derived from T cells, B-cell-depleted T cells, or PBMCs. Deeply sampled blood TCRbeta repertoires from subjects exposed to, actively infected with, or recovered from COVID-19 were included in the dataset. A freely available public database, intended as a resource for researchers studying the immune response to SARS-CoV-2, is where the repertoires were released. The samples were drawn from the first 160 participants of the ongoing ImmuneRACE study and from under 1,500 subjects provided by 6 global collaborators. A de-identified subject ID, COVID-19 status, age in years and sex were almost always included in the sample metadata. Where available, HLA class I and class II types were obtained from metadata supplied by the sample provider rather than from assay-based typing. Overall study outcomes, separate from this receptor: The amount of clinical and demographic metadata varied by source and participant and was provided uncurated.

TCRbeta CDR3 regions were amplified from genomic DNA by means of the immunoSEQ Assay, a bias-controlled multiplex PCR. The authors' analysis ran thus. The number of nucleated cells in each sample was estimated from the amplification of reference gene primers within the assay. Sequence reads were collapsed and filtered to measure the absolute abundance of every unique TCRbeta CDR3 rearrangement. For each sample, productive Simpson clonality was calculated by taking the square root of Simpson's diversity index across productive rearrangements. TCRdb mirrors the immuneACCESS table, restricted to in-frame sequences. Some clones are absent from its copies; in checked studies, under half trace to an unresolved V gene, and the reason for the others is unknown. That table is the source of V, J and clone size, and D and trimming were worked out from the DNA. The sample profile shows 150,000 to 200,000 clones; around four fifths of them were found once. Under 10% of the sample rests with the top ten.

Including cysteine and phenylalanine, the CDR3 has 14 amino acids. Here the CDR3 DNA is all that survives: 42 bases in frame from base 1. Germline trimming amounts to 5 bases on V and 13 bases on J, with 13 as the count of junction bases outside the gene matches. From a lookup of the germline V gene (reference sequence), CDR1 and CDR2 are LGHDT and YNNKEL. One collaborating source in Seattle enrolled patients while the patients were actively infected and followed the patients over time throughout the course of disease. The collaborating institutions used their own protocols to collect whole blood in K2EDTA tubes. For TCRbeta analysis, collaborator samples were shipped as frozen whole blood, as isolated PBMCs, or as DNA extracted from either sample type. This clone showed up just a few times. Its cognate antigen has yet to be identified. No qualities accompany the bases; no much larger clone lies one base away.

The receptor was isolated from a woman aged 70 to 79 with COVID-19, enrolled during active disease. The sequence joins TRBV3-1 (or the pseudogene TRBV3-2) to TRBJ2-2; TRBD1 matches 7 bases in the middle. Source material: peripheral blood. The CDR3 region: CASSADRSRLGLFF. Here is the DNA: TGTGCCAGCAGCGCGGACAGGTCGAGGTTGGGGCTGTTTTTT.